This TCR beta chain comes out of a study of shared clonotypes between healthy human individuals. Study at large: A donor's plate count was three for CD4 naive and three for CD4 memory; CD8 naive had two and CD8 memory one.

Regarding the study as a whole: Researchers found naive subsets generally carried larger estimated richness than memory subsets. Blood was the sole source, and tissue repertoires probably differ.

The germline V gene has CDR1 LGHNT and CDR2 FRNRAP. V lost 6 bases to trimming and J lost 9 bases, with 24 bases between them. The CDR3 loop spans 16 amino acids. It was at deep level that the assay was run. Only in-frame clones appear in the TCRdb table, and some are missing; sequencing was by immunoSEQ multiplex PCR. The sample yields about 1,800,000 clones, about 95% seen once. Cells designated naive CD8 were CD45RO-negative and were positively selected for CCR7, with terminally differentiated effector memory CD45RA+ cells excluded. In regard to this clone: Its antigen is undetermined.

Specimen: naive CD8+ T cells sorted from blood. This sequence was found in a young man in good health. The V gene is TRBV12-5, the J gene TRBJ2-1, with D tentatively TRBD2 (5 bases). CDR3: CASGGEDSRSPPEQFF. The CDR3 nucleotides are TGTGCTAGTGGGGGCGAGGACTCCCGATCCCCCCCTGAGCAGTTCTTC. The full variable domain, rest sourced from reference TRBV12-5 and TRBJ2-1, is DARVTQTPRHKVTEMGQEVTMRCQPILGHNTVFWYRQTMMQGLELLAYFRNRAPLDDSGMPKDRFSAEMPDATLATLKIQPSEPRDSAVYFCASGGEDSRSPPEQFFGPGTRLTVL.